One sample yielded the 5 T cell receptor beta chains listed below, sequenced in a study of T cells after yellow fever vaccination. TCRdb passed the 5' RACE reads through MiXCR, listing each CDR3 protein once. The sample includes some 500,000 distinct CDR3 sequences, approximately 13% of them seen just once. Source: PBMCs, taken on the day of the yellow fever booster vaccination. These receptors were collected from a man younger than 40 who received the YFV17D yellow fever vaccine.

The chain joins TRBV6-5 to TRBJ2-1, with 8 nucleotides matching TRBD2. Losses at the gene ends were 0 bases for V and 12 bases for J; bases not matched to a gene: 10. The germline CDR1 and CDR2 sequences are MNHEY and SVGAGI. The CDR3 covers 15 residues. The chain's CDR3 is CASSYSLSSGLVQFF. Here the CDR3 DNA reads TGTGCCAGCAGTTACTCTTTGTCTAGCGGGTTGGTGCAGTTCTTC.

With respect to this clonotype: One junction end does not reproduce the germline sequence, and a read error may be involved. The rearrangement links TRBV7-2 to TRBJ2-7; 9 bases are shared with TRBD2. Germline V gene lookup returns CDR1 SGHTA and CDR2 FQGNSA. The CDR3 contains 14 residues. CDR3 coding DNA: TGTGCCAGCAGCCCCCTAGGGTTTGCGGGAGGGTACTCCTTC. Translating it yields CASSPLGFAGGYSF.

This clonotype was found a few times. The chain links TRBV5-6 to TRBJ2-3, with 9 bases fitting TRBD2. This CDR3 has 17 amino acids. From germline, CDR1 is SGHDT and CDR2 YYEEEE. J was trimmed by 2 bases and V by 1 base; bases with no gene match: 8. CDR3 bases: TGTGCCAGCAGCTTGTGGTCTAGCGGGAAGATCACAGATACGCAGTATTTT. Protein product: CASSLWSSGKITDTQYF. Supplemented by reference TRBV5-6 and TRBJ2-3, the full variable domain reads DAGVTQSPTHLIKTRGQQVTLRCSPKSGHDTVSWYQQALGQGPQFIFQYYEEEERQRGNFPDRFSGHQFPNYSSELNVNALLLGDSALYLCASSLWSSGKITDTQYFGPGTRLTVL.

This clonotype was picked up a small number of times. The V call is TRBV7-2, the J call TRBJ2-7; a possible D gene is TRBD2 (5 bases). Germline assignment: CDR1 SGHTA and CDR2 FQGNSA. The CDR3 consists of 15 residues. V lost 5 bases and J lost 5, with 19 bases in between. The CDR3 DNA follows: TGTGCCAGCAGCCCTTCCTGGACTTTGGTCCACGAGCAGTACTTC. Translation gives CASSPSWTLVHEQYF.

The table lists this clonotype with a count of one. The gene calls are TRBV7-3 and TRBJ2-5; 7 nucleotides match TRBD2. The germline CDR1 and CDR2 sequences are SGHTA and FQGTGA. The CDR3 runs 15 residues. The V segment lost 1 base and the J segment 4 bases; nucleotides outside the gene matches: 6. CDR3 sequence (DNA): TGTGCCAGCAGCTTAAGGGGCGGGAGTTCAGAGACCCAGTACTTC. Translated, it gives CASSLRGGSSETQYF.